This T cell receptor beta chain is drawn from a study of blood T cells in healthy people across ages. Study results and caveats: There were more naive CD4+ cells and higher diversity in long-lived donors than in aged donors. Roughly linearly, TCR beta diversity per million T cells fell as age increased.

The sample holds a few counts of this clonotype. The antigen remains unidentified. With 4 bases removed from V and 4 bases from J, the gap between germline ends came to 13 bases. There are 14 residues in the CDR3. Germline CDR1 and CDR2: SGDLS and YYNGEE. The use of a sample-barcoded 5' primer and a J-beta primer mix characterized a second PCR of roughly 7 to 11 cycles. Each cDNA molecule was tagged by a template-switch adaptor that had 12 random nucleotides. TCRdb re-called the 5' RACE reads with MiXCR, one entry per CDR3 protein. The sample consists of around 1,500,000 distinct CDR3 sequences, approximately 38% of them appearing once.

Sequencing was done on a sample of blood. The sequence derives from a woman between 18 and 30 years old in good health. The chain has TRBV9 and TRBJ2-3; D gene uncertain. The CDR3 region is CASSTHPGPDTQYF. The CDR3 DNA sequence: TGTGCCAGCAGCACACACCCGGGTCCAGATACGCAGTATTTT.